This is a list of T cell receptor beta chains from one sample in a study of shared clonotypes between healthy human individuals. The assay was immunoSEQ multiplex PCR, and TCRdb's table has in-frame clones only and misses some. The sample has around 750,000 clones, around two thirds seen once; the top ten hold less than 2%. The specimen was memory CD4+ T cells sorted from blood. These receptors came from a woman aged 25-40 years in good health. Both conserved end residues are part of each CDR3. The D gene is left open where the match is weak. A clone size is listed for some rows: how often the clone was seen (once, few, many), or a class if it is expanded.

TGTGCCAGTAGGAGGCTAGCGGCTAACAATGAGCAGTTCTTC,CASRRLAANNEQFF,TRBD2,-,TRBV19,TRBJ2-1
TGTGCCAGCAGCTTGTTACTTAGCGGGAGTCGCAATGAGCAGTTCTTC,CASSLLLSGSRNEQFF,TRBD2,-,TRBV5-5,TRBJ2-1
TGTGCCAGCTCACCGGACAGGGTCACTGGCTACACCTTC,CASSPDRVTGYTF,TRBD1,-,TRBV18,TRBJ1-2
TGTGCCAGCAGCCAAGAGTACCCCTATAGCAATCAGCCCCAGCATTTT,CASSQEYPYSNQPQHF,-,once,TRBV4-2,TRBJ1-5
TGTGCCAGCAGCTCCTTTCCCGGGGAGCTGTTTTTT,CASSSFPGELFF,-,once,TRBV11-2,TRBJ2-2
TGCGCCAGCAGCCAAGATCGGGGCAGGGGGGATGGAGATACGCAGTATTTT,CASSQDRGRGDGDTQYF,-,-,TRBV4-1,TRBJ2-3
TGTGCCAGCAGCCCCGGCACTAGCGGGGCCGAGCAGTACTTC,CASSPGTSGAEQYF,TRBD2,-,TRBV13,TRBJ2-7
TGTGCCAGCAGCTCCCAGGGGATGTGGGGCTACACCTTC,CASSSQGMWGYTF,-,-,TRBV7-8,TRBJ1-2
TGTGCCAGCAGCTTCTACGGACTAGCGGGCACAGATACGCAGTATTTT,CASSFYGLAGTDTQYF,TRBD2,few,TRBV11-2,TRBJ2-3
TGTGCCAGCTCACCACGGGCAGATACGCAGTATTTT,CASSPRADTQYF,-,few,TRBV18,TRBJ2-3
TGCGCCAGCAGCGTAGACTGGGCAGCGGGTAATGAGCAGTTCTTC,CASSVDWAAGNEQFF,-,few,TRBV5-1,TRBJ2-1
TGTGCCAGCAGCTCTACCGGGAGTACATACGAGCAGTACTTC,CASSSTGSTYEQYF,-,many,TRBV11-3,TRBJ2-7
TGTGCCATCAGGGGGGACGTCAATCAGCCCCAGCATTTT,CAIRGDVNQPQHF,-,-,TRBV10-3,TRBJ1-5
TGCGCCAGCAGTGTGAGGGCTACTAACTATGGCTACACCTTC,CASSVRATNYGYTF,-,-,TRBV10-2,TRBJ1-2
TGTGCCAGCAGCTTAGGCGGAGGGGTAGGAGCAAACACCATATATTTT,CASSLGGGVGANTIYF,-,-,TRBV7-2,TRBJ1-3
TGTGCCAGCAGTCCACTAGCGGGAGGAGGGGATACGCAGTATTTT,CASSPLAGGGDTQYF,TRBD2,-,TRBV2,TRBJ2-3
TGTGCCAGCAGCCCAGGACAAGGACTGTACAATGAGCAGTTCTTC,CASSPGQGLYNEQFF,-,once,TRBV11-3,TRBJ2-1
TGTGCCAGCAGCCTTGGACGGAGAAACACTGAAGCTTTCTTT,CASSLGRRNTEAFF,-,-,TRBV5-5,TRBJ1-1
TGTGCCTGGAGCGACACAGGACTAGCGGGATTTAAGACCCAGTACTTC,CAWSDTGLAGFKTQYF,TRBD2,few,TRBV30,TRBJ2-5
TGCGCCAGCTCCTGGGCAGATCCTTCCTACGAGCAGTACTTC,CASSWADPSYEQYF,-,-,TRBV5-1,TRBJ2-7
TGTGCCAGCAGGTTAGCGGGAGTAAGGACCGGGGAGCTGTTTTTT,CASRLAGVRTGELFF,TRBD2,-,TRBV28,TRBJ2-2
TGTGCCAGCAGTTTAGCGGGAGTCAATGAGCAGTTCTTC,CASSLAGVNEQFF,TRBD2,-,TRBV28,TRBJ2-1
TGCGCCAGCAGCCAAGTTGATGGGAGATACAATGAGCAGTTCTTC,CASSQVDGRYNEQFF,-,-,TRBV4-1,TRBJ2-1
TGCAGTGCTATCTCCATCTATGGCTACACCTTC,CSAISIYGYTF,-,-,TRBV20-1,TRBJ1-2
TGTGCCAGCAGCCGGGGACAGGGGGCGAACACCGGGGAGCTGTTTTTT,CASSRGQGANTGELFF,TRBD1,-,TRBV5-8,TRBJ2-2
TGTGCCAGCAGCTTGAGACTAGCGGGAGTCTATGTAGATACGCAGTATTTT,CASSLRLAGVYVDTQYF,TRBD2,-,TRBV5-4,TRBJ2-3